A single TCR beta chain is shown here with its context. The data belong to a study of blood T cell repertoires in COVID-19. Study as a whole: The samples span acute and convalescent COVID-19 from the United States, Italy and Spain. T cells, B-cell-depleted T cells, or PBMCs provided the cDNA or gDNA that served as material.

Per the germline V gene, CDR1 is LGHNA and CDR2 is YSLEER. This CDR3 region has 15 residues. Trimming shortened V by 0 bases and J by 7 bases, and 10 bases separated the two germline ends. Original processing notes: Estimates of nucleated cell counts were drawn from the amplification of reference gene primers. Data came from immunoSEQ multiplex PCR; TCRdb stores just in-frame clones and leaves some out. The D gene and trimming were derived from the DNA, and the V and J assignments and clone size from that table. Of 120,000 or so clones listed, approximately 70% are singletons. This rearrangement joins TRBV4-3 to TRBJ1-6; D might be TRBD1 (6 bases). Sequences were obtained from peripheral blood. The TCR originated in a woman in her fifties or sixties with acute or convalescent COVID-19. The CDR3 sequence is CASSQDHRVNSPLHF. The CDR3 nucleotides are TGCGCCAGCAGCCAAGATCACAGGGTGAATTCACCCCTCCACTTT.